Below, 19 T cell receptor beta chains from the same sample are listed, as sequenced in a study of T cells in Graves' hyperthyroidism and ophthalmopathy. Amplification of TCR beta CDR3 regions used RNA as the template. The study used the HTBI primer set for a first-round RT-PCR of the TCR CDR3. TCRdb reprocessed the multiplex PCR reads via MiXCR and lists one record per CDR3 protein. The data show more than 300,000 distinct CDR3 sequences, 15% to 20% seen once. The sequencing input was blood. These receptors all come from a woman aged 25 to 39 with Graves' hyperthyroidism that later progressed to Graves' ophthalmopathy.

This clonotype has ten or more counts. The gene calls are TRBV27 and TRBJ2-7; D may be TRBD2 (5 bases). The CDR3 length is 14 residues. CDR1 is MNHEY, CDR2 SMNVEV, per germline (reference sequence). The V end lost 6 bases, the J end lost 4 bases, and 16 bases lay between the germline ends. This chain's CDR3 is CASRIGLAHYEQYF. The CDR3 region has the DNA TGTGCCAGCAGGATCGGACTCGCCCATTACGAGCAGTACTTC.

The table lists this clonotype with many counts. This chain connects TRBV5-1 to TRBJ2-6, with a possible D match to TRBD1 (6 bases). Germline V gives CDR1 SGHRS, CDR2 YFSETQ. The CDR3 spans 17 residues. V was shortened by 4 bases and J by 0 bases, with 14 bases between the two germline ends. Here the CDR3 DNA reads TGCGCCAGCAGCCCCGACGGACAGTACTCTGGGGCCAACGTCCTGACTTTC. Its translation: CASSPDGQYSGANVLTF.

CDR3 protein: CASSGGPPSDTQYF. The CDR3 coding sequence is TGTGCCAGCTCGGGGGGGCCCCCTTCAGATACGCAGTATTTT. The chain is built from TRBV9 and TRBJ2-3, with 8 bases that match TRBD2. After removal of 7 bases from V and 4 bases from J, the junction contained 8 bases not matched to a gene. This CDR3 has 14 amino acids. Germline assignment: CDR1 SGDLS and CDR2 YYNGEE.

The chain joins TRBV27 to TRBJ2-7; D possibly uses TRBD1 or TRBD2 (6 bases each). The length of the CDR3 is 13 residues. Germline V gene data show CDR1 as MNHEY and CDR2 as SMNVEV (reference sequence). Trimming removed 4 bases from V and 3 bases from J, with 10 bases in between. This CDR3 is CASSSRGVYEQYF. The CDR3 coding sequence is TGTGCCAGCAGTTCTAGGGGGGTCTACGAGCAGTACTTC.

This clonotype was observed many times. The chain has TRBV20-1 and TRBJ1-3, with D tentatively TRBD1 (5 bases). CDR3 length: 14 amino acids. Between the trimmed V and J ends, which lost 1 base and 1 base, there was a span of 8 bases. Germline values: CDR1 DFQATT, CDR2 SNEGSKA (reference sequence). The CDR3 sequence is CSARGSGSGNTIYF. CDR3 DNA: TGCAGTGCTAGAGGATCAGGGTCTGGAAACACCATATATTTT.

In its sample, this clonotype was seen many times. The chain links TRBV13 to TRBJ1-1, with D perhaps matching TRBD1 (5 bases). The V and J ends lost 5 bases and 10 bases respectively, with 11 bases between them. CDR3 length equals 11 residues. Germline CDR1 and CDR2: PRHDT and FYEKMQ (reference sequence). CDR3: CASSLGRGAFF. The CDR3 nucleotides are TGTGCCAGCAGCCTCGGGAGGGGAGCTTTCTTT.

This clonotype was found many times. The V gene is TRBV5-1, the J gene TRBJ2-3; TRBD2 aligns across 14 bases. Germline assignment: CDR1 SGHRS and CDR2 YFSETQ. The V segment lost 2 bases and the J segment 3 bases; nucleotides outside the gene matches: 11. The CDR3 contains 19 residues. CDR3: CASSFNRMTSGGATDTQYF. DNA for the CDR3: TGCGCCAGCAGCTTTAACCGGATGACTAGCGGGGGGGCGACAGATACGCAGTATTTT.

This chain uses TRBV6-2 or TRBV6-3 with TRBJ1-1; D remains ambiguous. The CDR3 covers 12 residues. Germline CDR1 and CDR2: MNHEY and SVGEGT. Trimming removed 6 bases at V and 7 bases at J, with 12 bases between. This CDR3 reads CASRELKGEAFF. In DNA form, the CDR3 reads TGTGCCAGCAGAGAACTCAAGGGTGAAGCTTTCTTT.

J is TRBJ1-1 and V is TRBV27; the D gene is possibly TRBD1 (5 bases). CDR1 is MNHEY and CDR2 is SMNVEV in the germline V gene (reference sequence). The length of the CDR3 is 13 residues. V was pared by 7 bases and J by 5 bases, with 14 bases between. In DNA, the CDR3 is TGTGCCAGCATTGGACATCGGGGGACTGAAGCTTTCTTT. This sequence encodes CASIGHRGTEAFF.

This clonotype was observed many times. The chain couples TRBV30 to TRBJ2-5; TRBD2 is a possible D gene (7 bases). The CDR3 totals 13 residues. Germline V lookup: CDR1 GTSNPN, CDR2 SVGIG (reference sequence). Deletions cut 2 bases from V and 4 bases from J, with 11 bases between. The CDR3 spells CAWSNGGPETQYF. The DNA of the CDR3 is TGTGCCTGGAGTAACGGGGGGCCAGAGACCCAGTACTTC.

V and J are TRBV10-3 and TRBJ2-3, with D unclear. Trimming pared 7 bases from V and 2 bases from J, leaving 10 bases between. From germline, CDR1 is ENHRY and CDR2 SYGVKD. CDR3 length: 13 residues. This CDR3 reads CAITQDFTDTQYF. As DNA, the CDR3 is TGTGCCATCACCCAAGACTTCACAGATACGCAGTATTTT.

In this sample, this clonotype turned up once. The chain combines TRBV25-1 with TRBJ2-1; 12 bases are a match to TRBD1. The CDR3 covers 16 residues. Germline loops: CDR1 MGHDK, CDR2 SYGVNS. After removal of 1 base from V and 5 bases from J, the junction contained 3 bases not matched to a gene. CDR3 in amino acids: CASSEWGQGADNEQFF. In nucleotides, the CDR3 is TGTGCCAGCAGTGAATGGGGACAGGGGGCGGACAATGAGCAGTTCTTC.

Ten or more counts support this clonotype. The CDR3 region has the DNA TGTGCCAGCAGTTACGGGGCGTCAAACTATGGCTACACCTTC. This sequence encodes CASSYGASNYGYTF. This chain connects TRBV6-6 to TRBJ1-2, with TRBD1 as a possible D gene (5 bases). V was cut by 2 bases and J by 2 bases, with 9 bases left in between. Germline CDR1 reads MNHNY; CDR2 reads SVGAGI (reference sequence). There are 14 residues in the CDR3.

The sample holds a few counts of this clonotype. The chain is built from TRBV5-1 and TRBJ1-4; D unclear. The CDR3 covers 15 residues. Trimming took 7 bases from V and 0 from J, leaving 13 bases between them. Germline CDR1 and CDR2: SGHRS and YFSETQ. CDR3 amino acids: CASSGRTATNEKLFF. The DNA of the CDR3 is TGCGCCAGCTCTGGACGGACGGCAACTAATGAAAAACTGTTTTTT.

Ten or more counts support this clonotype. This rearrangement joins TRBV10-2 to TRBJ2-2, with no clear D. Trimming pared 4 bases from V and 4 bases from J, leaving 10 bases between. Germline V CDR1 and CDR2: WSHSY, SAAADI. This CDR3 region has 14 residues. CDR3 in amino acids: CASSAFIVTGELFF. The CDR3 DNA sequence: TGCGCCAGCAGTGCGTTTATTGTCACCGGGGAGCTGTTTTTT.

This clonotype appeared a few times. The chain recombines TRBV6-1 with TRBJ2-1, with 7 bases lining up with TRBD1. The CDR3 runs to 16 residues. The junction had 16 bases not matched to a gene; V was cut back by 5 bases and J by 9 bases. Germline lookup yields CDR1 MNHNS and CDR2 SASEGT. CDR3 coding DNA: TGTGCCAGCAGTCCCGATGACAGGGCTAGTTATGGTGAGCAGTTCTTC. Protein: CASSPDDRASYGEQFF.

This clonotype was seen many times. The J gene is TRBJ2-1, the V gene TRBV28; 7 bases fit TRBD2. The CDR3 loop spans 16 amino acids. Trimming at V came to 3 bases and at J to 5 bases, leaving 10 bases not matched to a gene. Per the germline V gene, CDR1 is MDHEN and CDR2 is SYDVKM. CDR3 DNA: TGTGCCAGCAGTTTCGCGACTAGCAATAGTAACAATGAGCAGTTCTTC. Its protein is CASSFATSNSNNEQFF.

This clonotype was counted many times. The rearrangement uses TRBV20-1 and TRBJ2-3, with unresolved D. Germline lookup yields CDR1 DFQATT and CDR2 SNEGSKA (reference sequence). V lost 3 bases and J lost 2, with 9 bases in between. The CDR3 contains 13 residues. The CDR3 DNA sequence: TGCAGTGCTAGGCCCGGAAACACAGATACGCAGTATTTT. Protein sequence: CSARPGNTDTQYF.

In its sample, this clonotype was seen a few times. This chain joins TRBV5-1 and TRBJ1-1; TRBD1 agrees at 7 bases. This CDR3 has 13 amino acids. Germline V gene sequence: CDR1 SGHRS, CDR2 YFSETQ. V lost 2 bases to trimming and J lost 5 bases; unmatched junction nucleotides: 3. The CDR3 here is CASSFRQGTEAFF. The CDR3 DNA sequence: TGCGCCAGCAGCTTTAGACAGGGTACTGAAGCTTTCTTT.